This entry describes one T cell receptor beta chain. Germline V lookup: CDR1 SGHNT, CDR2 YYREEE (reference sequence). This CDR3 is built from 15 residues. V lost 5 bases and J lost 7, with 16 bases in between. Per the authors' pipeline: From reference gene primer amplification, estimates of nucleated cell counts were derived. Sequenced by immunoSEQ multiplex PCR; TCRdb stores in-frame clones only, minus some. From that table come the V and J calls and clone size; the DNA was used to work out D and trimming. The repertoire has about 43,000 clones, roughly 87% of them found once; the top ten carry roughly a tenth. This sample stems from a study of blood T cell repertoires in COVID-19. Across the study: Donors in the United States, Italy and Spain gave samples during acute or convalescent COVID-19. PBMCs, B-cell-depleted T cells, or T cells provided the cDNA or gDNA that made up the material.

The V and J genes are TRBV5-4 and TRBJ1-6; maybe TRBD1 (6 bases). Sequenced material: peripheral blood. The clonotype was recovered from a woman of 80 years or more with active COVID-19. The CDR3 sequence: CASSLRGWGNSPLHF. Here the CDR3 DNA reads TGTGCCAGCAGTCTAAGGGGGTGGGGGAATTCACCCCTCCACTTT.